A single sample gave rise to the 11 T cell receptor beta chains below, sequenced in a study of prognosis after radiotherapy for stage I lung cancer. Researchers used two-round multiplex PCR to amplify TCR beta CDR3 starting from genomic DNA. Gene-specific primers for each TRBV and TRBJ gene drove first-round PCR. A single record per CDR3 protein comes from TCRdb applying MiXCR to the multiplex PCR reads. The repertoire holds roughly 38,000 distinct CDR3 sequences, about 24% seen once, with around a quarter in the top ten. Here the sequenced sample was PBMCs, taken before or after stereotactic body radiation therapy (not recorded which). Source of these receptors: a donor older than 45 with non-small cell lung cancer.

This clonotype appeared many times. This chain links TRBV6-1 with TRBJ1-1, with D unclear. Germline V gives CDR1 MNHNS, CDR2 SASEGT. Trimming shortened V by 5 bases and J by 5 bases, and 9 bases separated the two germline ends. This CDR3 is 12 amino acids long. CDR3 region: CASSQGWTEAFF. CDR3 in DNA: TGTGCCAGCAGTCAAGGGTGGACTGAAGCTTTCTTT.

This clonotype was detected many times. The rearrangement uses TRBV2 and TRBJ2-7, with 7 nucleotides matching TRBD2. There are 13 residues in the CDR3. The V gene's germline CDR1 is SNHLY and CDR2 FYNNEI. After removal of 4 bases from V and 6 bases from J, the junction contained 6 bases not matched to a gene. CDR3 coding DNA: TGTGCCAGCAGTGGGGGGGGGTATCTCGAGCAGTACTTC. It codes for CASSGGGYLEQYF.

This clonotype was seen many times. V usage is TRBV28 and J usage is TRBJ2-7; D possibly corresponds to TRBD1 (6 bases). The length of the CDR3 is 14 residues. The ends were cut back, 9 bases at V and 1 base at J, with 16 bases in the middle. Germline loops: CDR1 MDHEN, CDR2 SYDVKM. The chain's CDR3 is CASHRVGESYEQYF. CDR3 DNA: TGTGCCAGTCACAGGGTGGGAGAGTCCTACGAGCAGTACTTC.

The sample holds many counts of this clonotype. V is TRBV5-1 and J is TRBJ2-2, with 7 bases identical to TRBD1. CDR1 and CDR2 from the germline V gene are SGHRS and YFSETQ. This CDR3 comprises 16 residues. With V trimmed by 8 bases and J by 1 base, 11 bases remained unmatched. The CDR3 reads CASKLGWTGNTGELFF. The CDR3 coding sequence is TGCGCCAGTAAGCTTGGGTGGACAGGGAACACCGGGGAGCTGTTTTTT. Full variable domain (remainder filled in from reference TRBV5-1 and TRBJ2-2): KAGVTQTPRYLIKTRGQQVTLSCSPISGHRSVSWYQQTPGQGLQFLFEYFSETQRNKGNFPGRFSGRQFSNSRSEMNVSTLELGDSALYLCASKLGWTGNTGELFFGEGSRLTVL.

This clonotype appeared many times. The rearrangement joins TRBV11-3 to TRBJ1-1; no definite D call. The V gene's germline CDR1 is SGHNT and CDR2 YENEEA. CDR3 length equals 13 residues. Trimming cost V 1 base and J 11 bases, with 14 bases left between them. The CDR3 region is CASSLGAGWDAFF. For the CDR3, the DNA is TGTGCCAGCAGCTTAGGGGCAGGTTGGGATGCTTTCTTT.

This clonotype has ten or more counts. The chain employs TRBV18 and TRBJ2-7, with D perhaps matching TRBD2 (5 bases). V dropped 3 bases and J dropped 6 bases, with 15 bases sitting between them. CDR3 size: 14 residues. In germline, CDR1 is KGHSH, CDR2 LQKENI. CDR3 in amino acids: CASSPPSGVGEQYF. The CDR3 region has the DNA TGTGCCAGCTCACCTCCGAGCGGTGTGGGCGAGCAGTACTTC.

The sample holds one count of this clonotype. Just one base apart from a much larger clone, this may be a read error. The CDR3: CSARVSGLQGEYGYGDTF. CDR3 sequence (DNA): TGCAGTGCTAGAGTTAGCGGCTTACAGGGGGAATATGGCTATGGCGACACCTTC. V usage is TRBV20-1 and J usage is TRBJ1-2; 8 bases are a match to TRBD1. The CDR3 sequence is 18 residues long. In germline, CDR1 is DFQATT, CDR2 SNEGSKA (reference sequence).

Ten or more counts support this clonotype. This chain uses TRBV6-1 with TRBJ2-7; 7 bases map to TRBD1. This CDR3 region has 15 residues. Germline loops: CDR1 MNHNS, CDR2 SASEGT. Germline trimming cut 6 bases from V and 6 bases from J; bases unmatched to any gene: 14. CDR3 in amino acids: CASRMSGTDLSEQYF. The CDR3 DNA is TGTGCCAGCAGGATGTCCGGGACAGACCTAAGCGAGCAGTACTTC.

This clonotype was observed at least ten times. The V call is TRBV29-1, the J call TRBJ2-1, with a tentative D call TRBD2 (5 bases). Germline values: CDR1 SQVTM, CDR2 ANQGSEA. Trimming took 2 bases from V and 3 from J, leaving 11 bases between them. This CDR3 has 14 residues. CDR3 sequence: CSVETRFIYNEQFF. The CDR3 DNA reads TGCAGCGTTGAAACTAGATTCATCTACAATGAGCAGTTCTTC.

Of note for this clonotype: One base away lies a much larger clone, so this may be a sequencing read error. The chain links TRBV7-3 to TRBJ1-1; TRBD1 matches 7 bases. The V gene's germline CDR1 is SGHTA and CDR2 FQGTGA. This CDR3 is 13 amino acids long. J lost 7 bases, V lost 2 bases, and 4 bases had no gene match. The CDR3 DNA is TGTGCCAGCAGCTTAGGACAGGTTGGTGAAGCTTTCTTT. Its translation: CASSLGQVGEAFF.

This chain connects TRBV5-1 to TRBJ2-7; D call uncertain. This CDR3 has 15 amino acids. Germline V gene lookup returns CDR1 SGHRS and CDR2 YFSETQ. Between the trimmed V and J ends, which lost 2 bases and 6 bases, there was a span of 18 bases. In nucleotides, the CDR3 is TGCGCCAGCAGCTTTATCTGGGTACCTTCAAGCGAGCAGTACTTC. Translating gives CASSFIWVPSSEQYF.